The T cell receptor (beta chain) described here comes from a study of regulatory T cells in long-lasting Graves disease. Comment on this clonotype: This may be a read error: a much more frequent sequence differs by one nucleotide.

In building TCR beta libraries, iRepertoire HTBI primers were used together with Arm-PCR of CDR3 regions. MiXCR, applied by TCRdb to the multiplex PCR reads, yields one record per CDR3 protein. The sample consists of 420,000 or so distinct CDR3 sequences, roughly 15% of them appearing once. Time point: newly diagnosed GD, antithyroid drugs for less than 3 months. Extracted PBMC RNA gave rise to the TCR library. The CDR3 has 17 amino acids. Germline lookup yields CDR1 KGHSH and CDR2 LQKENI. The same data also contributed to another study, on T cells in Graves' hyperthyroidism and ophthalmopathy. That study reports: Subjects aged 18 to 65 presented with newly diagnosed hyperthyroidism of less than 2 months' duration. Clinical symptoms, serum thyroxine, TRAb, thyroid ultrasound and orbital computed tomography informed diagnoses.

The sequences come from peripheral blood mononuclear cells (PBMCs), collected at new diagnosis, from a patient treated with antithyroid drugs. V is TRBV18 and J is TRBJ2-1; no firm D call. The receptor's source is a woman aged 18-30 years with Graves disease. The CDR3 here is CASSSIPLASSYNEQLF. CDR3 DNA: TGTGCCAGCTCATCCATCCCGTTGGCCAGCTCCTACAATGAGCAGCTCTTC.